A single TCR beta chain is shown here with its context. Sequencing was performed with immunoSEQ multiplex PCR; in TCRdb, only in-frame clones are kept and a portion is missing. In the table there are nearly 300,000 clones, about 72% of which are singletons. This CDR3 is 13 amino acids long. Trimming removed 6 bases at V and 6 bases at J, with 12 bases between. Germline CDR1 and CDR2: MDHEN and SYDVKM. This entry belongs to a study of cytotoxic CD8 clonotypes in ibrutinib-treated CLL. This sequence was found in a human donor with chronic lymphocytic leukemia. The genes are TRBV28 and TRBJ2-1, with a tentative D call TRBD1 (5 bases). The starting material was PBMCs, obtained at disease progression, from a patient treated with ibrutinib. The CDR3 here is CASRGEGFNEQFF. For the CDR3, the DNA is TGTGCCAGCAGAGGGGAAGGCTTCAATGAGCAGTTCTTC.